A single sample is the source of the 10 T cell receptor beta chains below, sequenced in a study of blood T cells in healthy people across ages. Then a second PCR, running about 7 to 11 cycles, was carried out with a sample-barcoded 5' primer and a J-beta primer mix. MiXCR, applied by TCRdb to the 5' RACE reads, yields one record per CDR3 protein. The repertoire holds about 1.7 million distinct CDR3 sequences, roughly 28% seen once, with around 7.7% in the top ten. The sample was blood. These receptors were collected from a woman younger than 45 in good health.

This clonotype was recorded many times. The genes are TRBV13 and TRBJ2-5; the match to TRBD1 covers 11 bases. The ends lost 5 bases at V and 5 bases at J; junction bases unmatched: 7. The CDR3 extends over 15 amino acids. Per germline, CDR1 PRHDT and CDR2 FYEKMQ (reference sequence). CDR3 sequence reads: CASSRTGGVGETQYF. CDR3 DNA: TGTGCCAGCAGCAGGACAGGGGGCGTAGGGGAGACCCAGTACTTC.

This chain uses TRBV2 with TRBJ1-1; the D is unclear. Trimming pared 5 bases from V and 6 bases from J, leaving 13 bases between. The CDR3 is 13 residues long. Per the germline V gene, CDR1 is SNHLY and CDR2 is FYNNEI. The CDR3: CASSLDAISEAFF. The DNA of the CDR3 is TGTGCCAGCAGTCTCGACGCTATTTCTGAAGCTTTCTTT.

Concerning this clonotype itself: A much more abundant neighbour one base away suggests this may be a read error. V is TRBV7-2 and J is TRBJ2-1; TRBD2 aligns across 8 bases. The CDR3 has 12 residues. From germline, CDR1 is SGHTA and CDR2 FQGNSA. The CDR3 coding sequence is TGTGCCAGCAACCGGGGGGGTAATGAGCGGTTCTTC. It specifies CASNRGGNERFF.

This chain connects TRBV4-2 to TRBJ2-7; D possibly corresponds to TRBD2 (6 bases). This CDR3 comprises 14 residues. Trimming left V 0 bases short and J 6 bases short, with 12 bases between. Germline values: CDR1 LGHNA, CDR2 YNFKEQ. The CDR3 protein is CASSQEGGRSEQYF. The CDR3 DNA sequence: TGTGCCAGCAGCCAAGAGGGTGGGAGGAGCGAGCAGTACTTC.

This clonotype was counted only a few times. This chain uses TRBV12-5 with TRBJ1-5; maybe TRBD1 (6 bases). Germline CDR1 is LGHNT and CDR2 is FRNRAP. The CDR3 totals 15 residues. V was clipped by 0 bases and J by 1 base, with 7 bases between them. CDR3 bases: TGTGCTAGTGGTTTGGTGGGGGGCAGCAATCAGCCCCAGCATTTT. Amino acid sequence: CASGLVGGSNQPQHF.

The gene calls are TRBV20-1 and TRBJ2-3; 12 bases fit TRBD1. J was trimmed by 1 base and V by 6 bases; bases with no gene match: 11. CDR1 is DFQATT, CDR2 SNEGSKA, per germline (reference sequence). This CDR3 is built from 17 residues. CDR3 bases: TGCAGTGCCGGGTCCGGGACAGGGGGCTTCGGCACAGATACGCAGTATTTT. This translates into CSAGSGTGGFGTDTQYF.

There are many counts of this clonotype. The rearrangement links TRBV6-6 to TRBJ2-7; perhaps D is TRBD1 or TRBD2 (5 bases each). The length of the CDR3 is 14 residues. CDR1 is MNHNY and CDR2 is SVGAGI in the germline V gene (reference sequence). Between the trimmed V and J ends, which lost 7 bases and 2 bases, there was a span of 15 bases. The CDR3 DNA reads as TGTGCCAGCACCCAATCCGGGACCCCCTACGAGCAGTACTTC. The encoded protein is CASTQSGTPYEQYF.

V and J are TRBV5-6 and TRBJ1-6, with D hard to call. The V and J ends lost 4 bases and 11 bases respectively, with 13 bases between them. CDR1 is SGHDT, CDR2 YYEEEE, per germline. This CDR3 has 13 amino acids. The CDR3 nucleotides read TGTGCCAGCAGCCCCTCGAATGGGGCACCCCTCCACTTT. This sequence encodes CASSPSNGAPLHF.

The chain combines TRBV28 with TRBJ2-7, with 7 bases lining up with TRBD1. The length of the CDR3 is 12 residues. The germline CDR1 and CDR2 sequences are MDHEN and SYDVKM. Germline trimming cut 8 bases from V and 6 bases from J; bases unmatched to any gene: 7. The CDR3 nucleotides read TGTGCCAGCCGACAGGGCTTCGCCGAGCAGTACTTC. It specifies CASRQGFAEQYF.

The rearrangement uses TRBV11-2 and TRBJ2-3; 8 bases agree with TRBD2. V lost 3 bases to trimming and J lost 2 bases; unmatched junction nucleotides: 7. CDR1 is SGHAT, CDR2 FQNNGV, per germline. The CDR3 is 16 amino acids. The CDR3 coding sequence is TGTGCCAGCAGCTTTAGGGCACTAGCGGTCACAGATACGCAGTATTTT. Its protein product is CASSFRALAVTDTQYF.